This TCR beta chain originates from a study of blood T cell repertoires in COVID-19. TCRdb's copy holds only in-frame clones and misses some; the assay was immunoSEQ multiplex PCR. The sample has more than 130,000 clones; about 88% are singletons. V lost 0 bases, J lost 4 bases, and 6 bases stayed unmatched. Germline CDR1 is SGHRS and CDR2 is YFSETQ. The CDR3 spans 16 residues. The receptor's source is a man between 50 and 59 years old with active or convalescent COVID-19. This chain connects TRBV5-1 to TRBJ2-2, with 7 bases fitting TRBD2. Input material: peripheral blood. CDR3 nucleotide sequence: TGCGCCAGCAGCTTGGAACCAGCGGGGCCCACCGGGGAGCTGTTTTTT. Its protein is CASSLEPAGPTGELFF.